Listed below are T cell receptor beta chains from one sample, sequenced in a study of response to subunit inactivated influenza vaccine. TCRdb re-called the RT-PCR reads with MiXCR, one entry per CDR3 protein. The sample contains approximately 310,000 distinct CDR3 sequences, roughly 22% of which appear only once. The sequencing here drew on PBMCs from blood, taken about 20 months after vaccination. The source of these receptors is a man between 50 and 75 years old who received an inactivated influenza vaccine. Both conserved end residues are part of each CDR3. Fields, in order: D gene, V gene, CDR3 length, J gene, clone size, CDR3 protein, CDR3 DNA. D genes are given only for firm matches. Clone size is stated in some rows and not others, as once, few, many or a class when expanded.

D gene: NA
V gene: TRBV21-1
CDR3 length: 18
J gene: TRBJ2-2
clone size: NA
CDR3 protein: CASSPPWTGRSNTGELFF
CDR3 DNA: TGTGCCAGCAGCCCTCCGTGGACAGGGAGATCGAACACCGGGGAGCTGTTTTTT

D gene: NA
V gene: TRBV5-1
CDR3 length: 16
J gene: TRBJ2-3
clone size: NA
CDR3 protein: CASSFARPTSTDTQYF
CDR3 DNA: TGCGCCAGCAGCTTTGCCAGACCAACCTCCACAGATACGCAGTATTTT

D gene: NA
V gene: TRBV12-3/TRBV12-4
CDR3 length: 15
J gene: TRBJ2-2
clone size: NA
CDR3 protein: CASSLGLFSSGELFF
CDR3 DNA: TGTGCCAGCAGTTTAGGGTTATTTTCGTCCGGGGAGCTGTTTTTT

D gene: TRBD1
V gene: TRBV29-1
CDR3 length: 18
J gene: TRBJ1-1
clone size: NA
CDR3 protein: CSVDPWGAPLLTGGAAFF
CDR3 DNA: TGCAGCGTTGACCCGTGGGGGGCGCCCCTTTTGACAGGGGGAGCAGCTTTCTTT

D gene: TRBD2
V gene: TRBV30
CDR3 length: 18
J gene: TRBJ2-3
clone size: NA
CDR3 protein: CASRGGLALRLSTDTQYF
CDR3 DNA: TGTGCCTCCAGAGGGGGACTAGCGCTGCGACTTAGCACAGATACGCAGTATTTT

D gene: NA
V gene: TRBV3-1
CDR3 length: 17
J gene: TRBJ2-1
clone size: NA
CDR3 protein: CASSQAAAGISYNEQFF
CDR3 DNA: TGTGCCAGCAGCCAAGCCGCAGCGGGTATCTCCTACAATGAGCAGTTCTTC

D gene: TRBD1
V gene: TRBV7-9
CDR3 length: 14
J gene: TRBJ1-5
clone size: many
CDR3 protein: CASSPMTGNQPQHF
CDR3 DNA: TGTGCCAGCAGCCCTATGACAGGGAATCAGCCCCAGCATTTT

D gene: NA
V gene: TRBV3-1
CDR3 length: 16
J gene: TRBJ2-2
clone size: few
CDR3 protein: CASSQGAGRDTGELFF
CDR3 DNA: TGTGCCAGCAGCCAAGGCGCAGGGCGAGACACCGGGGAGCTGTTTTTT

D gene: NA
V gene: TRBV14
CDR3 length: 14
J gene: TRBJ2-7
clone size: NA
CDR3 protein: CASSPRDTIYEQYF
CDR3 DNA: TGTGCCAGCAGCCCACGGGACACCATCTACGAGCAGTACTTC

D gene: NA
V gene: TRBV4-2
CDR3 length: 16
J gene: TRBJ2-3
clone size: few
CDR3 protein: CASSQDHPLGPHVVYF
CDR3 DNA: TGTGCCAGCAGCCAAGATCATCCGTTGGGACCCCACGTCGTGTATTTT

D gene: NA
V gene: TRBV12-3/TRBV12-4
CDR3 length: 12
J gene: TRBJ1-4
clone size: NA
CDR3 protein: CASSFQHEKLFF
CDR3 DNA: TGTGCCAGCAGTTTCCAGCACGAAAAACTGTTTTTT

D gene: TRBD1
V gene: TRBV7-2
CDR3 length: 15
J gene: TRBJ2-2
clone size: few
CDR3 protein: CASSPQTGVTGELFF
CDR3 DNA: TGTGCCAGCAGCCCCCAGACAGGGGTCACCGGGGAGCTGTTTTTT

D gene: NA
V gene: TRBV2
CDR3 length: 14
J gene: TRBJ2-1
clone size: few
CDR3 protein: CASSEAQGRTEQFF
CDR3 DNA: TGTGCCAGCAGTGAAGCGCAGGGTCGGACTGAGCAGTTCTTC

D gene: TRBD1
V gene: TRBV6-5
CDR3 length: 16
J gene: TRBJ2-1
clone size: few
CDR3 protein: CASSYNGQVISNEQFF
CDR3 DNA: TGTGCCAGCAGTTACAACGGACAGGTGATCTCCAATGAGCAGTTCTTC

D gene: NA
V gene: TRBV7-9
CDR3 length: 15
J gene: TRBJ2-7
clone size: NA
CDR3 protein: CASSHQSGLVYEQYF
CDR3 DNA: TGTGCCAGCAGCCATCAATCGGGACTTGTCTACGAGCAGTACTTC

D gene: NA
V gene: TRBV7-9
CDR3 length: 15
J gene: TRBJ2-1
clone size: NA
CDR3 protein: CASTQRGVPYNEQFF
CDR3 DNA: TGTGCCAGCACCCAAAGGGGGGTCCCCTACAATGAGCAGTTCTTC

D gene: TRBD1
V gene: TRBV28
CDR3 length: 15
J gene: TRBJ2-4
clone size: NA
CDR3 protein: CASSLWGQAKNIQYF
CDR3 DNA: TGTGCCAGCAGTTTATGGGGACAGGCCAAAAACATTCAGTACTTC

D gene: NA
V gene: TRBV4-1
CDR3 length: 15
J gene: TRBJ1-5
clone size: many
CDR3 protein: CASSQGTVSNQPQHF
CDR3 DNA: TGCGCCAGCAGCCAAGGGACAGTTAGCAATCAGCCCCAGCATTTT